This TCR beta chain is drawn from a study of T-cell reconstitution after alpha-beta-depleted transplantation in children listed by TCRdb under 2016. Looking at the study overall: Using TCR repertoire profiling, the study quantitatively followed how T-cell immune reconstitution unfolded in children after TCRalphabeta/CD19-depleted allogeneic hematopoietic cell transplantation.

On the study overall, not on this receptor specifically: In some patients, high TCRbeta diversity at day 60 was attributed to recipient T cells and intrathymic progenitors that had survived conditioning. Hyperexpanded clone frequencies declined over subsequent months; after one year, T-cell counts and TCRbeta diversity were mostly attributed to newly produced T cells. About two months after transplant, the apparently early recovery of alphabetaT-cell counts reportedly depended on just several hundred clones that had expanded rapidly and came from non-depleted graft cells.

In the paper's terms, the treatment or condition label means: allogeneic hematopoietic cell transplantation with graft depleted of TCRalphabeta T cells and CD19 B cells. TCRalphabeta/CD19-depleted allogeneic hematopoietic cell grafts were given to the transplant recipients, all of whom were children. This clonotype was counted many times. Its target antigen remains unknown. Base qualities were left out, and no much larger clone turns up one base away. Preparation of the library involved PCR. Sequenced on an Illumina HiSeq 2500. TCR libraries were prepared with molecular barcoding, using unique molecular identifiers to normalize TCRbeta repertoire quantification. The public reads were run again by TCRdb, first through fastp at Q25 and then through MiXCR, and only productive beta chains were kept. For every CDR3 protein sequence, its rows merge into one entry that carries the most common genes and DNA. The sample table records around 94,000 distinct CDR3 sequences; 7.5% to 9.5% of these occur just once. Around 17% of the sample is in the top ten clones.

Reading the germline V gene gives CDR1 LGHNA and CDR2 YSLEER. Measured from the cysteine to the phenylalanine, the CDR3 is 15 residues long. Only the CDR3 DNA stays, 45 bases, in frame from base 1. Trimming accounts for 4 bases at V and 8 bases at J, while the number of junction bases matched to no gene is 6. The chain links TRBV4-3 with TRBJ2-1, with 12 middle bases fitting TRBD2. This TCR was sampled from a boy aged 2 to 9 with acute lymphoblastic leukemia, due to receive a stem cell transplant. Sequenced material: PBMCs, taken before TCRalphabeta/CD19-depleted stem cell transplant. The CDR3 reads as follows: CASSRLAGGPDEQFF. The nucleotide sequence is TGCGCCAGCAGCCGCCTAGCGGGGGGGCCTGATGAGCAGTTCTTC.